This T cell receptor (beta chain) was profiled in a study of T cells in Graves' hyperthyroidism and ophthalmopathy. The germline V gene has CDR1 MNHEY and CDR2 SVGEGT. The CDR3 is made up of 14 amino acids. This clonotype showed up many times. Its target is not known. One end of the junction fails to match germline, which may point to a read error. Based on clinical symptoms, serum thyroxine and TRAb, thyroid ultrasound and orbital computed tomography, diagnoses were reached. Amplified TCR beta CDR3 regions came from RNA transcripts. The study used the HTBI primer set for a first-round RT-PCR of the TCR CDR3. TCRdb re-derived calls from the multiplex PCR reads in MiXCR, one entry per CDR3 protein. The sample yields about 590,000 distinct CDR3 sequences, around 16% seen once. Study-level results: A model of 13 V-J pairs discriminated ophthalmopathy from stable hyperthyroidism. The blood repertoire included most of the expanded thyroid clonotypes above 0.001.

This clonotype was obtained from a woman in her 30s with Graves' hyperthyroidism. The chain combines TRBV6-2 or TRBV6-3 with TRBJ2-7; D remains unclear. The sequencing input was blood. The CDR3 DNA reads TGTGCCAGCAGTTACTCAAGCTCCGGGTACGGGCAGTACTTC. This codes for CASSYSSSGYGQYF.